This TCR beta chain originates from a study of prognosis after radiotherapy for stage I lung cancer. Study-level findings and limits: Unique TCR clone counts fell after stereotactic body radiation therapy, median approximately 10,000 versus 7,000.

Genomic DNA was subjected to two-round multiplex PCR for amplification of TCR beta CDR3. With primers specific to each TRBV and TRBJ gene, the first-round PCR was performed. Each CDR3 protein is one row after TCRdb ran MiXCR on the multiplex PCR reads. The profile shows 20,000 to 30,000 distinct CDR3 sequences, about 41% of them singletons. Germline-derived CDR1 and CDR2 are MNHNS and SASEGT. The V and J ends lost 6 bases and 2 bases respectively, with 14 bases between them. The length of the CDR3 is 15 residues. This clonotype was detected ten times or more. Its specificity is not known. Sequencing used PBMCs, obtained before or after stereotactic body radiation therapy (not recorded which). This receptor was taken from a donor aged 50 or older with non-small cell lung cancer. This sequence joins TRBV6-1 and TRBJ1-5; the D gene is possibly TRBD1 (5 bases). The CDR3 loop reads CASSQGPGGNQPQHF. CDR3 nucleotides: TGTGCCAGCAGCCAAGGTCCGGGGGGCAATCAGCCCCAGCATTTT.